These 18 T cell receptor beta chains share one sample of origin, sequenced in a study of Tregs in tolerant kidney transplant recipients. Method: immunoSEQ multiplex PCR; TCRdb's copy keeps in-frame clones and lacks some. The sample totals 50,000 or so clones. The sample was CD4+ T cells from blood, taken before the transplant. The receptor set was obtained from a human donor who received a combined kidney and bone marrow transplant.

A note on this clone: The CDR3 goes on 3 residues after the read ends, and that part is filled in from the germline J gene. This chain joins TRBV11-2 and TRBJ2-3, with TRBD2 matching 11 bases. The ends lost 5 bases at V and 1 base at J; junction bases unmatched: 2. Germline CDR1 and CDR2: SGHAT and FQNNGV. There are 15 residues in the CDR3. The CDR3 bases that were read are TGTGCCAGCAGCGTGACTAGCGGGGGCACAGATACG. Translated, it gives CASSVTSGGTDT. In full, the CDR3 is CASSVTSGGTDTQYF.

As for this clone: The missing CDR3 end, 3 residues past where the read stops, is filled in from the germline J gene. The rearrangement uses TRBV5-1 and TRBJ2-3; a possible D gene is TRBD1 (6 bases). Germline values: CDR1 SGHRS, CDR2 YFSETQ. V lost 2 bases and J 2 bases, leaving 9 bases between the germline ends. The CDR3 runs 14 residues. The CDR3 sequence is CASSFSGATDTQYF. Partial CDR3 DNA: TGCGCCAGCAGCTTTTCAGGGGCCACAGATACG.

In regard to this clone: The DNA ends 3 residues before the CDR3 does, and the rest of the CDR3 is filled in from the germline J gene. This chain joins TRBV18 and TRBJ1-4, with D tentatively TRBD1 (6 bases). This CDR3 has 15 amino acids. Germline CDR1 KGHSH, CDR2 LQKENI. CDR3 DNA (partial): TGTGCCAGCTCACCGTCGACAGGAAGCTTGGCTAAA. Translated: CASSPSTGSLAK. The complete CDR3 protein is CASSPSTGSLAKLFF.

As to this clone: The observed sequence ends 3 residues before the CDR3 terminus, with the missing tail filled in from the germline J gene. The V gene is TRBV18, the J gene TRBJ2-3; 11 bases map to TRBD2. This CDR3 region has 13 residues. The germline CDR1 and CDR2 sequences are KGHSH and LQKENI. The CDR3 bases that were read are TGTGCCAGCTCACCTTTAGCGGGAGGGCCG. This translates into CASSPLAGGP. The entire CDR3 sequence reads CASSPLAGGPQYF.

With regard to this clone: The sequence runs out 3 residues before the end of the CDR3; the remainder is reconstructed from the germline J gene. V gene TRBV20-1 combines with J gene TRBJ1-2, with no clear D. Between the trimmed V and J ends, which lost 0 bases and 3 bases, there was a span of 8 bases. Germline V lookup: CDR1 DFQATT, CDR2 SNEGSKA (reference sequence). This CDR3 has 13 amino acids. CDR3 bases read: TGCAGTGCTAGAGATGATAGGGACTATGGC. Translated, it gives CSARDDRDYG. The whole CDR3 sequence is CSARDDRDYGYTF.

Concerning this clone: The read stops 3 residues short of the end of the CDR3; the missing end is completed from the germline J gene. The V and J genes are TRBV29-1 and TRBJ2-7, with D perhaps TRBD1 (6 bases). Germline CDR1 SQVTM, CDR2 ANQGSEA. Trimming pared 5 bases from V and 0 bases from J, leaving 14 bases between. There are 14 residues in the CDR3. The CDR3 here is CSVSTGTNSYEQYF. The sequenced part of the CDR3 DNA is TGCAGCGTTAGTACCGGGACAAACTCCTACGAG.

With respect to this clone: The read finishes 3 residues shy of the CDR3 end, and the germline J gene is used to complete it. The rearrangement joins TRBV14 to TRBJ1-2; 10 bases map to TRBD1. CDR3 length equals 14 residues. Looked up from germline, CDR1 is SGHDN and CDR2 is FVKESK. Unmatched junction bases numbered 1, after V lost 3 bases and J lost 3 bases. The CDR3 protein is CASSQGTGDYGYTF. The CDR3 bases that were read are TGTGCCAGCAGCCAGGGGACAGGGGACTATGGC.

About this clone itself: The CDR3 extends 3 residues past the end of the read, so its final part is completed from the germline J gene. The rearrangement links TRBV2 to TRBJ2-7, with TRBD2 as a possible D gene (6 bases). Trimming took off 6 bases at V and 6 bases at J, with 12 bases between the two ends. The CDR3 is 12 amino acids. CDR1 and CDR2 (germline): SNHLY, FYNNEI. CDR3 sequence: CASSGGGGEQYF. CDR3 DNA, as far as it was read: TGTGCCAGCAGCGGGGGTGGCGGCGAG.

A remark on this clone: The read terminates 3 residues ahead of where the CDR3 ends, so the germline J gene completes it. The chain uses TRBV19 and TRBJ2-3, with TRBD2 identical over 14 bases. V trimming: 3 bases; J trimming: 6 bases; junction bases outside the gene matches: 5. The CDR3 covers 16 residues. Per the germline V gene, CDR1 is LNHDA and CDR2 is SQIVND (reference sequence). The covered CDR3 bases are TGTGCCAGTAGTATTGGGGGACTAGCGGGGGTGGATACG. Residues: CASSIGGLAGVDT. The entire CDR3 is CASSIGGLAGVDTQYF.

A word on this clone: Read coverage stops 3 residues before the CDR3 terminus; the germline J gene supplies the remainder. The V gene is TRBV19, the J gene TRBJ2-5; possible D gene TRBD2, 5 bases. The V and J ends lost 7 bases and 5 bases respectively, with 8 bases between them. Germline assignment: CDR1 LNHDA and CDR2 SQIVND (reference sequence). The CDR3 loop spans 11 amino acids. The CDR3 DNA, read in part, is TGTGCCAGTACCACGGGGGAGACC. It encodes CASTTGET. The whole CDR3 reads CASTTGETQYF.

CDR3 bases read: TGCAGTGCTCGGAAACAGGGCGCAGATACG. It yields the protein CSARKQGADT. The entire CDR3 sequence reads CSARKQGADTQYF. This sequence joins TRBV20-1 and TRBJ2-3; perhaps TRBD1 as D (6 bases). The read finishes 3 residues shy of the CDR3 end, and the germline J gene is used to complete it. This CDR3 is 13 amino acids long. V dropped 5 bases and J dropped 4 bases, with 13 bases sitting between them. Germline V gene sequence: CDR1 DFQATT, CDR2 SNEGSKA (reference sequence).

A note on this clone: The read terminates 3 residues before the CDR3 end, so the remaining end is supplied by the germline J gene. The chain combines TRBV18 with TRBJ1-3; D possibly corresponds to TRBD1 (5 bases). The V gene's germline CDR1 is KGHSH and CDR2 LQKENI. The length of the CDR3 is 12 residues. The sequenced part of the CDR3 DNA is TGTGCCAGCTCACCACCCCCAGGGCCC. This codes for CASSPPPGP. The CDR3 reads in full as CASSPPPGPIYF. Full variable domain (missing parts from reference TRBV18 and TRBJ1-3): NAGVMQNPRHLVRRRGQEARLRCSPMKGHSHVYWYRQLPEEGLKFMVYLQKENIIDESGMPKERFSAEFPKEGPSILRIQQVVRGDSAAYFCASSPPPGPIYFGEGSWLTVV.

This chain's CDR3 is CASSLRGDSNQPQHF. Partial CDR3 DNA: TGTGCCAGCAGCTTACGAGGGGATAGCAATCAGCCC. The chain is built from TRBV7-2 and TRBJ1-5; a possible D gene is TRBD1 (5 bases). The sequence runs out 3 residues before the end of the CDR3; the remainder is reconstructed from the germline J gene. V was shortened by 2 bases and J by 0 bases, with 8 bases between the two germline ends. The germline V gene has CDR1 SGHTA and CDR2 FQGNSA. This CDR3 spans 15 amino acids.

About this clone: The read gets to within 3 residues of the CDR3 end, and the germline J gene fills in the rest. The chain employs TRBV7-2 and TRBJ1-6; D may be TRBD1 (5 bases). Germline V gene lookup returns CDR1 SGHTA and CDR2 FQGNSA. Trimming removed 2 bases from V and 7 bases from J, with 9 bases in between. The CDR3 is 14 residues long. CDR3 protein: CASSLSGGNSPLHF. CDR3 DNA (partial): TGTGCCAGCAGCTTATCGGGGGGGAATTCACCC.

CDR3 sequence reads: CSVEKGSETQYF. The CDR3 DNA, read in part, is TGCAGCGTTGAAAAGGGTTCAGAGACC. The chain joins TRBV29-1 to TRBJ2-5; D call uncertain. The CDR3 extends 3 residues past the end of the read, so its final part is completed from the germline J gene. Trimming removed 2 bases at V and 4 bases at J, with 8 bases between. This CDR3 has 12 residues. Germline CDR1 and CDR2: SQVTM and ANQGSEA.

As concerns this clone: The CDR3 end falls 3 residues outside the read, so it is completed with the germline J gene. J is TRBJ1-2 and V is TRBV7-2, with 7 bases identical to TRBD1. V gave up 6 bases and J gave up 4 bases; unmatched junction bases: 8. The germline gives CDR1 SGHTA, CDR2 FQGNSA. The CDR3 extends over 14 amino acids. The CDR3 protein is CASRDRQGAYGYTF. The CDR3 bases that were read are TGTGCCAGCAGGGATCGACAGGGCGCCTATGGC.

A note on this clone: The read halts 3 residues ahead of the CDR3 end, with the missing end drawn from the germline J gene. The chain is built from TRBV2 and TRBJ1-4, with D possibly TRBD1 on 5 matching bases. Between the trimmed V and J ends, which lost 3 bases and 4 bases, there was a span of 12 bases. Per germline, CDR1 SNHLY and CDR2 FYNNEI. This CDR3 has 15 amino acids. The sequenced part of the CDR3 DNA is TGTGCCAGCAGTGATTGGGCCGGGGGTAATGAAAAA. It translates to CASSDWAGGNEK. In full, the CDR3 is CASSDWAGGNEKLFF.

CDR3 sequence: CASSLGTPYQETQYF. The CDR3 DNA, read in part, is TGTGCCAGCAGCTTGGGGACTCCGTACCAAGAGACC. The chain combines TRBV5-6 with TRBJ2-5, with TRBD2 as a possible D gene (5 bases). The read ends 3 residues early relative to the CDR3; the germline J gene fills the gap. Per the germline V gene, CDR1 is SGHDT and CDR2 is YYEEEE. With 0 bases removed from V and 0 bases from J, the gap between germline ends came to 9 bases. The length of the CDR3 is 15 residues.